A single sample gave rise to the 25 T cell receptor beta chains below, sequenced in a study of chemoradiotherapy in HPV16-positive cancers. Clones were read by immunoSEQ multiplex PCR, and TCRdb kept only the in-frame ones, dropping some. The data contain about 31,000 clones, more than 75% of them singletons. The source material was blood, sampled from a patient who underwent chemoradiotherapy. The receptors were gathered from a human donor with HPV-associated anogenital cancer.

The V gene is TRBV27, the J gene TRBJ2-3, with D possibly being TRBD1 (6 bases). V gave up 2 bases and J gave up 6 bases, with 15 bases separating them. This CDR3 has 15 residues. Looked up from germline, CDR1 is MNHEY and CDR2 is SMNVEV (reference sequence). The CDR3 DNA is TGTGCCAGCAGTTTAGGACAGTTGTTTTCGGATACGCAGTATTTT. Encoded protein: CASSLGQLFSDTQYF.

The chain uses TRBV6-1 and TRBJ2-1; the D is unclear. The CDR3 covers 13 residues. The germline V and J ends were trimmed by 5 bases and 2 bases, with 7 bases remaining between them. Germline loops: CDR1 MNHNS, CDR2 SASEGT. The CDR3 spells CASSLKPYNEQFF. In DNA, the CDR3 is TGTGCCAGCAGTCTAAAACCCTACAATGAGCAGTTCTTC.

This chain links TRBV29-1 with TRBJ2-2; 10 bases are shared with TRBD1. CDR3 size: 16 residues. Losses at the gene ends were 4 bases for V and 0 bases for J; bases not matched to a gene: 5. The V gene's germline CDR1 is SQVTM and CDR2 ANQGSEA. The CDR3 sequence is CSVGQGAWANTGELFF. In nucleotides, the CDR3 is TGCAGCGTTGGACAGGGGGCCTGGGCGAACACCGGGGAGCTGTTTTTT.

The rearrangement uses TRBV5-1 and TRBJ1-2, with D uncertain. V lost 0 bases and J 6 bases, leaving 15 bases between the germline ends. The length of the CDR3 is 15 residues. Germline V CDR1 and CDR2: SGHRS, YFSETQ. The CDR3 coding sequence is TGCGCCAGCAGCTTGGCCGGCGGATTCGGGGATGGCTACACCTTC. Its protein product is CASSLAGGFGDGYTF.

CDR3 region: CASSISGSSQSETQYF. The CDR3 DNA sequence: TGTGCCAGCAGCATAAGCGGGTCTAGCCAGTCAGAGACCCAGTACTTC. The chain recombines TRBV5-6 with TRBJ2-5, with TRBD2 as a possible D gene (6 bases). The V gene's germline CDR1 is SGHDT and CDR2 YYEEEE. With 4 bases removed from V and 4 bases from J, the gap between germline ends came to 20 bases. This CDR3 comprises 16 residues.

The CDR3 region is CASSHRTAQETQYF. The DNA of the CDR3 is TGTGCCAGCAGCCACCGGACAGCACAAGAGACCCAGTACTTC. The chain joins TRBV7-9 to TRBJ2-5, with D perhaps TRBD1 (6 bases). Germline CDR1 SEHNR, CDR2 FQNEAQ (reference sequence). CDR3 length: 14 residues. V lost 5 bases and J lost 2, with 12 bases in between.

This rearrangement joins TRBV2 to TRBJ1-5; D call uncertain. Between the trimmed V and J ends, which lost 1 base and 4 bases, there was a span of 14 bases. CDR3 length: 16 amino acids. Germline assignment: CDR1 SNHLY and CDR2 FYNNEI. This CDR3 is CASSEGRMFGNQPQHF. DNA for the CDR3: TGTGCCAGCAGTGAAGGTAGGATGTTTGGGAATCAGCCCCAGCATTTT.

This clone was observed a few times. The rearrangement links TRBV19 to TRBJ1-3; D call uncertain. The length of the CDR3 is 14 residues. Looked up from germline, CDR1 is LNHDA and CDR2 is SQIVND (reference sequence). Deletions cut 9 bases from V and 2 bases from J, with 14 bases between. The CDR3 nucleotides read TGTGCCAGCCGGACGGTTGGGGCTGGAAACACCATATATTTT. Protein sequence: CASRTVGAGNTIYF.

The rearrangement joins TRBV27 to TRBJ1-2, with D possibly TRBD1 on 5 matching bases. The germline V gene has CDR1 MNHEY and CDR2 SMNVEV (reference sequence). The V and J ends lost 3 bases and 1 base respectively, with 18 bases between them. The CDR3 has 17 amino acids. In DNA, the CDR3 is TGTGCCAGCAGTTTTATCGGGGCGGCAGGAAATAACTATGGCTACACCTTC. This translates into CASSFIGAAGNNYGYTF.

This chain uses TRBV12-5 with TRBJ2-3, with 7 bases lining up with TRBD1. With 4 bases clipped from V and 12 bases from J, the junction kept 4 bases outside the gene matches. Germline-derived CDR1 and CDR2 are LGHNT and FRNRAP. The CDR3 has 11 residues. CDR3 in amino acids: CASGSGTEQYF. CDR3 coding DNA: TGTGCTAGTGGTTCCGGGACAGAACAGTATTTT.

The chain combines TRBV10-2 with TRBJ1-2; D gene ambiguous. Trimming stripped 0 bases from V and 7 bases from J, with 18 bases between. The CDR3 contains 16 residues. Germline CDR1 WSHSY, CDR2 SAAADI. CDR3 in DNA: TGCGCCAGCAGTGAGTCTCGAGCCCAGCCGGGCTCTGGCTACACCTTC. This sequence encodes CASSESRAQPGSGYTF.

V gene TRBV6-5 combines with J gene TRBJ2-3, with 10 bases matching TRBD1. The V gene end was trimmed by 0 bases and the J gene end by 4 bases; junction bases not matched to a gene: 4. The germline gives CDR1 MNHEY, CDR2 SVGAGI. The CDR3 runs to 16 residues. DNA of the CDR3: TGTGCCAGCAGTTACTCGCGGGACAGGGGACCAGATACGCAGTATTTT. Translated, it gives CASSYSRDRGPDTQYF.

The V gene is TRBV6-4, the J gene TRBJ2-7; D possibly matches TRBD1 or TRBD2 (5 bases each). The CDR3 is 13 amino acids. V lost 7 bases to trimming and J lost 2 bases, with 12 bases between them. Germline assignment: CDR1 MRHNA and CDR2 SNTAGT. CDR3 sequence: CASKIGDPYEQYV. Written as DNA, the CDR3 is TGTGCCAGCAAAATCGGGGACCCCTACGAGCAGTACGTC.

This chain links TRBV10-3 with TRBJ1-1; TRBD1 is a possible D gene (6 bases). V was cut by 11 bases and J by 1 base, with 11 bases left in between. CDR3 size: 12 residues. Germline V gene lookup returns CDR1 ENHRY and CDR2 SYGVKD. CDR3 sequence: CASRTANTEAFF. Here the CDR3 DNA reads TGTGCCTCGAGGACAGCGAACACTGAAGCTTTCTTT.

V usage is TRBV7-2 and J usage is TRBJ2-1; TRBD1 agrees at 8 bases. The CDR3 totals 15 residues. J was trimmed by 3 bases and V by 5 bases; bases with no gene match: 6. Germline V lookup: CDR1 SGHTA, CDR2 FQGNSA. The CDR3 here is CASSPGQGYYNEQFF. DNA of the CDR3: TGTGCCAGCAGCCCCGGACAGGGATACTACAATGAGCAGTTCTTC.

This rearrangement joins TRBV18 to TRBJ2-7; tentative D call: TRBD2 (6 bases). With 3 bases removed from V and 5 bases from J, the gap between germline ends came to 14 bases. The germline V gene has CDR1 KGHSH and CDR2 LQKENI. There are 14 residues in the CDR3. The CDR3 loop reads CASSPRRGKDEQYF. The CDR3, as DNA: TGTGCCAGCTCACCCCGGCGGGGCAAGGACGAGCAGTACTTC.

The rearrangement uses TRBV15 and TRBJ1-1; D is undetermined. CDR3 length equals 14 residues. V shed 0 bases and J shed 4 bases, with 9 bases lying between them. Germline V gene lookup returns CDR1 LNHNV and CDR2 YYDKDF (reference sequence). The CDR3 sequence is CATSRDRLSTEAFF. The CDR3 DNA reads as TGTGCCACCAGCAGAGATCGCCTTAGCACTGAAGCTTTCTTT.

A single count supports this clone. CDR3 amino acids: CASSPLRTGGGYTF. CDR3 bases: TGTGCCAGCAGCCCTCTCCGGACAGGGGGTGGCTACACCTTC. This sequence joins TRBV7-9 and TRBJ1-2; 10 positions match TRBD1. Trimming at V came to 5 bases and at J to 7 bases, leaving 7 bases not matched to a gene. The CDR3 is 14 residues long. CDR1 is SEHNR, CDR2 FQNEAQ, per germline (reference sequence).

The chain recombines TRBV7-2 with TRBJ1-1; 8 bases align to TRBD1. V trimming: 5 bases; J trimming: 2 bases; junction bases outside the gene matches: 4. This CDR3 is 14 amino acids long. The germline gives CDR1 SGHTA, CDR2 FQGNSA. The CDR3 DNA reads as TGTGCCAGCAGCGTAGGACAGGGAAACACTGAAGCTTTCTTT. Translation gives CASSVGQGNTEAFF. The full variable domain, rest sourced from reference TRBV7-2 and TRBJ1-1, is GAGVSQSPSNKVTEKGKDVELRCDPISGHTALYWYRQSLGQGLEFLIYFQGNSAPDKSGLPSDRFSAERTGGSVSTLTIQRTQQEDSAVYLCASSVGQGNTEAFFGQGTRLTVV.

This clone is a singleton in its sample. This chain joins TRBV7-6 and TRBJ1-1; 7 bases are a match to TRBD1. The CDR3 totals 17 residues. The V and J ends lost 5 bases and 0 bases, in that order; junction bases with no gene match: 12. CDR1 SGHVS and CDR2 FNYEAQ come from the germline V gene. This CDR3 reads CASSPRQGRAMNTEAFF. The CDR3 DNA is TGTGCCAGCAGCCCCAGACAGGGTAGGGCCATGAACACTGAAGCTTTCTTT.

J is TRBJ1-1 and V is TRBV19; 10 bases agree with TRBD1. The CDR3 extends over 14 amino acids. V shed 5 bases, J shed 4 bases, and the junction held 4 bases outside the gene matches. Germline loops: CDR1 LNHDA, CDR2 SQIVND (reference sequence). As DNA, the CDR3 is TGTGCCAGTAGTCCTCGGACAGGGGGCACTGAAGCTTTCTTT. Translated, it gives CASSPRTGGTEAFF.

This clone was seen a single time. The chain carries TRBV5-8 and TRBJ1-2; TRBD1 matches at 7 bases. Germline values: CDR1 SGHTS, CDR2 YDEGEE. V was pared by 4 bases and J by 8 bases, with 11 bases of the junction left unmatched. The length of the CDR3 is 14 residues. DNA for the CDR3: TGTGCCAGCAGCCCTGGGACAGCTGTTGGAGGCTACACCTTC. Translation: CASSPGTAVGGYTF.

CDR3 residues: CASSEVKGYTGELFF. The CDR3 region has the DNA TGTGCCAGCAGTGAAGTGAAGGGCTACACCGGGGAGCTGTTTTTT. The V and J genes are TRBV25-1 and TRBJ2-2; D uncertain. In germline, CDR1 is MGHDK, CDR2 SYGVNS. With 2 bases removed from V and 3 bases from J, the gap between germline ends came to 10 bases. This CDR3 has 15 amino acids.

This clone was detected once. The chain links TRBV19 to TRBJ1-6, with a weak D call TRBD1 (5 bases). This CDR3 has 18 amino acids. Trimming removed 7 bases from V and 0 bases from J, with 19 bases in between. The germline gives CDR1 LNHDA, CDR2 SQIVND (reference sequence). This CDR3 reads CASTQGLPSPSYNSPLHF. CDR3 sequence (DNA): TGTGCCAGTACCCAGGGTTTACCGTCCCCCTCCTATAATTCACCCCTCCACTTT.

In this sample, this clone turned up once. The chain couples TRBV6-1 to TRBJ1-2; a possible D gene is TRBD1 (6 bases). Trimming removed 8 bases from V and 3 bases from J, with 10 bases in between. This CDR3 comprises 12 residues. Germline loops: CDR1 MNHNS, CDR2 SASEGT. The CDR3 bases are TGTGCCAGCTCCACAGGGTACTATGGCTACACCTTC. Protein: CASSTGYYGYTF.